This T cell receptor beta chain was sequenced in a study of cytomegalovirus exposure and HLA in healthy donors. A multiplex PCR was run with 60 Vbeta primers and 13 Jbeta primers. The table came from immunoSEQ multiplex PCR; TCRdb's copy has only in-frame clones and leaves some out. Among about 180,000 clones listed, 65% to 90% were seen once. Findings and caveats of the study: Some TCR beta chains (about 170 of them) were listed as cytomegalovirus-associated.

This clone has only a few counts. Its antigen remains unknown. CDR1 and CDR2 from the germline V gene are SEHNR and FQNEAQ (reference sequence). The CDR3 length is 12 residues. The V gene lost 2 bases and the J gene lost 5 bases, with 6 bases spanning the gap. The sample comprised PBMCs. The receptor was isolated from a girl aged 2-9 years in good health and CMV-seropositive. V gene TRBV7-9 combines with J gene TRBJ1-2; no firm D call. This CDR3 is CASSLYPYGYTF. The CDR3 DNA reads TGTGCCAGCAGCTTATATCCGTATGGCTACACCTTC.